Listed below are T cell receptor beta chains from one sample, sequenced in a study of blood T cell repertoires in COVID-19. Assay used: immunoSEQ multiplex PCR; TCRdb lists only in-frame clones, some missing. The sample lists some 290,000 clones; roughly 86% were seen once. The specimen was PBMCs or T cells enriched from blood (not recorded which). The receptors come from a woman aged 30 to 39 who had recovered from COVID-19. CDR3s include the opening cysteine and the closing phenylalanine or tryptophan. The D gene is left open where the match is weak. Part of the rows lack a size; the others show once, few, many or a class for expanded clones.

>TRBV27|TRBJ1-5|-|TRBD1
TGTGCCAGTGGGAGGACAGGGGGCAATCAGCCCCAGCATTTT
CASGRTGGNQPQHF
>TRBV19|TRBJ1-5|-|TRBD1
TGTGCCAGTAGTACCCAGGGGGCATCCCTCAATCAGCCCCAGCATTTT
CASSTQGASLNQPQHF
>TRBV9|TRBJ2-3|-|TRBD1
TGTGCCAGCAGCGTAGGGGCAGGGGGCGAGACAGATACGCAGTATTTT
CASSVGAGGETDTQYF
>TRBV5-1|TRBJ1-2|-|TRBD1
TGCGCCAGCAGCTTGTTTAGGGGACAGGGTGGTGGCTACACCTTC
CASSLFRGQGGGYTF
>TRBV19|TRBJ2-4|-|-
TGTGCCAGCTCTAAAAATGAGGCCAAAAACATTCAGTACTTC
CASSKNEAKNIQYF
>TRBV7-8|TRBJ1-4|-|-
TGTGCCAGCAGCTTGGGGCAGGGTAATGAAAAACTGTTTTTT
CASSLGQGNEKLFF
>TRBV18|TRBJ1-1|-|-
TGTGCCAGCTCCCCCTCCACGGACAGGAACACTGAAGCTTTCTTT
CASSPSTDRNTEAFF
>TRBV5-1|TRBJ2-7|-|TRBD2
TGCGCCAGCAGGACTAGCGGGAGTAGCATCGCGGGCGAGCAGTACTTC
CASRTSGSSIAGEQYF
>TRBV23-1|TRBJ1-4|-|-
TGCGCCAGCACTCGCACCCTCACTGGGGGACTCAATATAATTAATGAAAAACTGTTTTTT
CASTRTLTGGLNIINEKLFF
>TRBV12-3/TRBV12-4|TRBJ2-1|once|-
TGTGCCAGCAGTTTAGCGCCCAGGGAGCAGTTCTTC
CASSLAPREQFF